The rows below give T cell receptor beta chains drawn from one sample of a study of cytomegalovirus exposure and HLA in healthy donors. Repertoires were generated with immunoSEQ multiplex PCR, while TCRdb's copy carries only in-frame clones and drops some. The repertoire includes 150,000 to 200,000 clones, 75% to 90% of them detected once, and roughly 2% sits in the top ten. The specimen sequenced was PBMCs. The source of these receptors is a human donor in good health. Each CDR3 is given with its conserved first and last residue. A D gene is named only where the DNA matches it firmly. Clone size is shown for a subset of rows, as once, few, many or a class of expanded clone.

cdr3_aa cdr3_nt j_call clone_size v_call d_call
CASSLFSKIRQGPSYEQYF TGTGCCAGCAGCTTATTCTCTAAGATTAGACAGGGCCCGAGCTACGAGCAGTACTTC TRBJ2-7 - TRBV7-9 TRBD1
CASSLTSGVDQETQYF TGTGCCAGCAGCTTGACTAGCGGGGTCGACCAAGAGACCCAGTACTTC TRBJ2-5 - TRBV11-3 TRBD2
CASSAGGAYNEQFF TGTGCCAGCAGCGCCGGGGGGGCCTACAATGAGCAGTTCTTC TRBJ2-1 - TRBV11-2 TRBD2
CASSLGLAGEIEQFF TGTGCCAGCAGCCTGGGACTAGCGGGGGAAATTGAGCAGTTCTTC TRBJ2-1 - TRBV7-9 TRBD2
CASSTTTGGRNQPQHF TGTGCCAGCAGTACAACAACAGGGGGTCGGAATCAGCCCCAGCATTTT TRBJ1-5 - TRBV6-6 TRBD1
CASSFTGGSNQPQHF TGTGCCAGCAGCTTTACGGGAGGCAGCAATCAGCCCCAGCATTTT TRBJ1-5 - TRBV7-2 -
CASSGYRTGPWETEAFF TGTGCCAGCAGTGGCTACAGGACAGGCCCCTGGGAGACTGAAGCTTTCTTT TRBJ1-1 - TRBV25-1 TRBD1
CAISGDSYGYTF TGTGCCATCAGTGGGGACAGCTATGGCTACACCTTC TRBJ1-2 - TRBV10-3 TRBD1
CASSQDEGREQYF TGTGCCAGCAGCCAAGATGAGGGTCGCGAGCAGTACTTC TRBJ2-7 - TRBV14 -
CASSFRQGGDEKLFF TGTGCCAGCAGCTTTAGACAGGGCGGGGACGAAAAACTGTTTTTT TRBJ1-4 - TRBV7-2 TRBD1
CASSEYGTGTYEQYF TGTGCCAGCAGTGAATATGGGACAGGGACCTACGAGCAGTACTTC TRBJ2-7 - TRBV25-1 TRBD1
CASSLTGETTEAFF TGCGCCAGCAGCTTGACAGGGGAAACTACTGAAGCTTTCTTT TRBJ1-1 - TRBV5-1 TRBD1
CASSATGFAYEQYF TGTGCCAGCAGTGCGACAGGGTTTGCCTACGAGCAGTACTTC TRBJ2-7 - TRBV6-1 TRBD1
CASSGRQGEREQYF TGTGCCAGCAGCGGGAGACAGGGGGAAAGGGAGCAGTACTTC TRBJ2-7 - TRBV7-2 TRBD1
CASSGGTETQYF TGTGCCAGTAGCGGGGGGACGGAGACCCAGTACTTC TRBJ2-5 - TRBV25-1 TRBD2
CASSLRTGNLYTEAFF TGTGCCAGCAGCTTAAGGACAGGGAATCTCTACACTGAAGCTTTCTTT TRBJ1-1 - TRBV11-2 TRBD1
CASSPSRDTQYF TGTGCCAGCAGCCCTAGCAGGGATACGCAGTATTTT TRBJ2-3 - TRBV5-4 -
CSSSPGLPGRGATGNTIYF TGTTCCAGCAGCCCAGGCCTCCCGGGCCGGGGGGCTACTGGAAACACCATATATTTT TRBJ1-3 - TRBV7-9 -
CASSRRTSGGADTQYF TGTGCCAGCAGCCGGCGGACTAGCGGGGGGGCAGATACGCAGTATTTT TRBJ2-3 - TRBV27 TRBD2
CASSQESGTDTQYF TGCGCCAGCAGCCAAGAGTCGGGAACAGATACGCAGTATTTT TRBJ2-3 - TRBV4-3 -
CASSPVLGDCGYTF TGTGCCAGCAGCCCCGTCTTAGGGGATTGTGGCTACACCTTC TRBJ1-2 - TRBV28 -
CASRTQGATEAFF TGTGCCAGCAGGACCCAAGGGGCCACTGAAGCTTTCTTT TRBJ1-1 few TRBV25-1 -
CASSRVWTGDYEQYF TGTGCCAGCAGCCGAGTGTGGACAGGGGATTACGAGCAGTACTTC TRBJ2-7 - TRBV11-2 TRBD1
CASSLSSGEQFF TGTGCCAGCAGCTTATCATCGGGTGAGCAGTTCTTC TRBJ2-1 - TRBV7-2 -
CATRSGNQPQHF TGTGCCACAAGGTCGGGGAATCAGCCCCAGCATTTT TRBJ1-5 - TRBV27 -
CASSPLADNQFF TGTGCCAGCAGCCCATTGGCCGACAACCAGTTCTTC TRBJ2-1 - TRBV14 -